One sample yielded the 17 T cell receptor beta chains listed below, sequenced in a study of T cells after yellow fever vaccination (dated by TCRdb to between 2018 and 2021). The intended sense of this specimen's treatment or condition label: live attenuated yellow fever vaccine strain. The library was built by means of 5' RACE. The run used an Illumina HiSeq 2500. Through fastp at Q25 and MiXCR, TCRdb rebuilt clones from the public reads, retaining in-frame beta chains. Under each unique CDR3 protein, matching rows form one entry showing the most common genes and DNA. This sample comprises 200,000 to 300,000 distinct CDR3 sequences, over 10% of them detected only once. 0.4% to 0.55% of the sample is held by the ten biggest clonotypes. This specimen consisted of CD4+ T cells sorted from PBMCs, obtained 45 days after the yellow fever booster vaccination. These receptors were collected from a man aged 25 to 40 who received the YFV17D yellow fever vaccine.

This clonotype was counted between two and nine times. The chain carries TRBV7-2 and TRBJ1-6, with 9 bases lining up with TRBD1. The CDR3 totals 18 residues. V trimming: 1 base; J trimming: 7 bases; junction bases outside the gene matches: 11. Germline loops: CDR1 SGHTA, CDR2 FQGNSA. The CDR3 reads CASSLVALETGGNSPLHF. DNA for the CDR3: TGTGCCAGCAGCTTAGTCGCTTTGGAGACAGGGGGAAATTCACCCCTCCACTTT.

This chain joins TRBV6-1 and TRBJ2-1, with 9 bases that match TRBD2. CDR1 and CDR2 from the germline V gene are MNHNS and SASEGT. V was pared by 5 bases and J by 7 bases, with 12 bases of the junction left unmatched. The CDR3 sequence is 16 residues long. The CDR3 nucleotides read TGTGCCAGCAGTCGTACTTTTGGCGGGAGGGGGAATGAGCAGTTCTTC. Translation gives CASSRTFGGRGNEQFF.

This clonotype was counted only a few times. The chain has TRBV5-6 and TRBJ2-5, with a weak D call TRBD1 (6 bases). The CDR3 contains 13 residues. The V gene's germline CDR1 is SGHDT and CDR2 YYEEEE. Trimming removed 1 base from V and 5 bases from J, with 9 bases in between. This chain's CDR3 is CASSLYRVETQYF. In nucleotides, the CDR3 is TGTGCCAGCAGCTTGTACAGGGTTGAGACCCAGTACTTC.

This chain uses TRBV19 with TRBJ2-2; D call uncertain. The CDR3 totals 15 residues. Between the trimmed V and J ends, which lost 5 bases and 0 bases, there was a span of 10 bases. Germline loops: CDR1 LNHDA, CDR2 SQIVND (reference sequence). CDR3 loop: CASSAQHANTGELFF. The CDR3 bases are TGTGCCAGTAGTGCCCAGCACGCGAACACCGGGGAGCTGTTTTTT.

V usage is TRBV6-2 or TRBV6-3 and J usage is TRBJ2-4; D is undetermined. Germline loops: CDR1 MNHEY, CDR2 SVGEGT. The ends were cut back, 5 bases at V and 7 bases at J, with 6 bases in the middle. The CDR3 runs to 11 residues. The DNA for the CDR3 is TGTGCCAGCAGTAAGAGGAACATTCAGTACTTC. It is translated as CASSKRNIQYF.

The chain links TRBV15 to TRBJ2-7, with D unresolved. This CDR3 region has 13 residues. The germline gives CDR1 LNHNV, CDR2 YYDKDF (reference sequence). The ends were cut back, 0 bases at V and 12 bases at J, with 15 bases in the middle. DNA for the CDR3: TGTGCCACCAGCAGAGATTTGGTATCTCTTTGGTACTTC. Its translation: CATSRDLVSLWYF.

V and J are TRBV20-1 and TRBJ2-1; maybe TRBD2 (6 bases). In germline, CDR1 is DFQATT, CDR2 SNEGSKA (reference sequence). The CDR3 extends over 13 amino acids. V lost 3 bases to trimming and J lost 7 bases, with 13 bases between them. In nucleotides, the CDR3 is TGCAGTGCTAGTGGGAGGAACGGGAATGAGCAGTTCTTC. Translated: CSASGRNGNEQFF.

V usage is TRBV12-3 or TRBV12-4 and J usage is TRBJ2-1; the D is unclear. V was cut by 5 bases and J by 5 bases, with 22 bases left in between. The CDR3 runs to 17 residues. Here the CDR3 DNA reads TGTGCCAGCAGTAAGCAGAGGCTAGAAGACCGGGACAATGAGCAGTTCTTC. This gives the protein CASSKQRLEDRDNEQFF.

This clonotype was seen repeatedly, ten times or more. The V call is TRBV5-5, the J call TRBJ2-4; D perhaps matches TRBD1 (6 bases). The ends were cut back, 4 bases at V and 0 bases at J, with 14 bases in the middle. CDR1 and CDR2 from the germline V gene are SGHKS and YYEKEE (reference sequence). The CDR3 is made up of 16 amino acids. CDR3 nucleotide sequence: TGTGCCAGCAGCCAAGGACAGTCCCTAGCCAAAAACATTCAGTACTTC. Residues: CASSQGQSLAKNIQYF.

This CDR3 is CASSVTSGERDQPQHF. Written as DNA, the CDR3 is TGTGCCAGCAGTGTTACCTCGGGGGAAAGGGATCAGCCCCAGCATTTT. The V call is TRBV6-1, the J call TRBJ1-5, with D possibly being TRBD1 (5 bases). This CDR3 comprises 16 residues. Per the germline V gene, CDR1 is MNHNS and CDR2 is SASEGT. V was clipped by 4 bases and J by 5 bases, with 18 bases between them.

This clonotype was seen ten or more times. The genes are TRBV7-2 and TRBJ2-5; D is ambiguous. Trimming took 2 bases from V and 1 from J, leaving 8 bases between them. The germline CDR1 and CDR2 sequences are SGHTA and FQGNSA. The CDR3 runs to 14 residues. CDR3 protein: CASSLMGSQETQYF. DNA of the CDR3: TGTGCCAGCAGCTTAATGGGCAGCCAAGAGACCCAGTACTTC.

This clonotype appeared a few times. This CDR3 reads CASSLALGLAERQFF. The DNA for the CDR3 is TGTGCCAGCAGTTTAGCCCTTGGACTAGCGGAAAGGCAGTTCTTC. The rearrangement uses TRBV12-3 or TRBV12-4 and TRBJ2-1; 10 nucleotides match TRBD2. Losses at the gene ends were 0 bases for V and 12 bases for J; bases not matched to a gene: 8. This CDR3 region has 15 residues.

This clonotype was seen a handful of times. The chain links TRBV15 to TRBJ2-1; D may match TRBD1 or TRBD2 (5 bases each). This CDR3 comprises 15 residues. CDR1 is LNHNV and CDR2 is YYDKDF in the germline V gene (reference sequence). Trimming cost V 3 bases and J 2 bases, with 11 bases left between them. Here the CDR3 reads CATSSGTPAYNEQFF. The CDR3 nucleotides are TGTGCCACCAGCAGCGGGACCCCCGCCTACAATGAGCAGTTCTTC.

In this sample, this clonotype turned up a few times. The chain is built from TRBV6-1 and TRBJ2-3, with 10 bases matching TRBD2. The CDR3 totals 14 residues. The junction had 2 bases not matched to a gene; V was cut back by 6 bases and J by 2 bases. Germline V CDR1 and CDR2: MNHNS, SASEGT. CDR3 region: CASRTSGNTDTQYF. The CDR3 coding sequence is TGTGCCAGCAGAACTAGCGGGAACACAGATACGCAGTATTTT.

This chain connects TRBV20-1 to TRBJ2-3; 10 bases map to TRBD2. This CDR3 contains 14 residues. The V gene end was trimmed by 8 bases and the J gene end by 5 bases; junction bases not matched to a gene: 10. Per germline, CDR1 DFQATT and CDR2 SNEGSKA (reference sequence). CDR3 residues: CSPYSGRARDTQYF. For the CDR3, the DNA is TGCAGTCCCTACAGCGGGAGGGCCAGAGATACGCAGTATTTT.

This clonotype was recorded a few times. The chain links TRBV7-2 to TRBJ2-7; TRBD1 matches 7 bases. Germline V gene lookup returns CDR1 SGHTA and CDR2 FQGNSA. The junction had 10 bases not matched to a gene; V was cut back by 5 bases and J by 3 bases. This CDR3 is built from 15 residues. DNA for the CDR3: TGTGCCAGCAGCCGGCAGGCCGGGACAGTCTACGAGCAGTACTTC. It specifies CASSRQAGTVYEQYF.

CDR3 coding DNA: TGTGCCAGCAGTTCCCCCCAAACGTACGAGCAGTACTTC. It specifies CASSSPQTYEQYF. The rearrangement uses TRBV6-5 and TRBJ2-7; no firm D call. Trimming took 4 bases from V and 4 from J, leaving 11 bases between them. There are 13 residues in the CDR3. The germline V gene encodes CDR1 MNHEY and CDR2 SVGAGI.